The 19 T cell receptor beta chains reported below all come from one sample, sequenced in a study of blood T cell repertoires in COVID-19. TCRdb's copy holds only in-frame clones and misses some; the assay was immunoSEQ multiplex PCR. This sample has roughly 84,000 clones, with roughly 80% found just once. Material for sequencing was peripheral blood. The receptors originated from a woman older than 75 with acute or convalescent COVID-19.

CDR3 DNA sequence: TGTGCCACCAGTGACCGGGACAGCTATGGCTACACCTTC. Residues: CATSDRDSYGYTF. This sequence joins TRBV24-1 and TRBJ1-2; TRBD1 matches 7 bases. The trim removed 4 bases at V and 4 bases at J, leaving 2 bases unmatched. CDR1 and CDR2 from the germline V gene are KGHDR and SFDVKD. The CDR3 covers 13 residues.

V usage is TRBV30 and J usage is TRBJ1-2, with 9 bases matching TRBD1. This CDR3 has 13 amino acids. Trimming cost V 2 bases and J 7 bases; bases outside gene matches: 5. From germline, CDR1 is GTSNPN and CDR2 SVGIG (reference sequence). The CDR3 sequence: CAWSTGTGSGYTF. The CDR3 DNA sequence: TGTGCCTGGAGTACCGGGACAGGGAGTGGCTACACCTTC.

The gene calls are TRBV3-1 (or the pseudogene TRBV3-2) and TRBJ2-3; the D is unclear. Trimming took 0 bases from V and 0 from J, leaving 4 bases between them. Per the germline V gene, CDR1 is LGHDT and CDR2 is YNNKEL (reference sequence). The length of the CDR3 is 14 residues. CDR3 nucleotide sequence: TGTGCCAGCAGCCAAGATAGAAGCACAGATACGCAGTATTTT. Amino acids: CASSQDRSTDTQYF.

The chain joins TRBV2 to TRBJ2-1; possible D gene TRBD2, 5 bases. Trimming left V 6 bases short and J 6 bases short, with 12 bases between. The length of the CDR3 is 13 residues. The germline gives CDR1 SNHLY, CDR2 FYNNEI. CDR3 residues: CASSLGIFNEQFF. In DNA form, the CDR3 reads TGTGCCAGCAGCCTCGGGATCTTCAATGAGCAGTTCTTC. Full variable domain (rest looked up from reference TRBV2 and TRBJ2-1): EPEVTQTPSHQVTQMGQEVILRCVPISNHLYFYWYRQILGQKVEFLVSFYNNEISEKSEIFDDQFSVERPDGSNFTLKIRSTKLEDSAMYFCASSLGIFNEQFFGPGTRLTVL.

This sequence joins TRBV12-3 or TRBV12-4 and TRBJ1-2, with D possibly matching TRBD1 (5 bases). The CDR3 runs to 13 residues. The V end was cut by 3 bases, the J end by 8 bases, with 13 bases between. CDR3 in DNA: TGTGCCAGCAGTTTGGGCAGGGCAGGCGGCTACACCTTC. This gives the protein CASSLGRAGGYTF.

The V call is TRBV2, the J call TRBJ1-1; TRBD1 might be the D (5 bases). This CDR3 has 13 residues. Germline CDR1 is SNHLY and CDR2 is FYNNEI. Trimming removed 5 bases from V and 1 base from J, with 8 bases in between. The DNA of the CDR3 is TGTGCCAGCAGTCTGGACACGAACACTGAAGCTTTCTTT. It yields the protein CASSLDTNTEAFF.

For the CDR3, the DNA is TGTGCCAGCAGCTTAGATGAGTCCCTAAGCTCCTATAATTCACCCCTCCACTTT. It is translated as CASSLDESLSSYNSPLHF. The rearrangement uses TRBV11-2 and TRBJ1-6; no clear D. This CDR3 comprises 18 residues. Germline V gene lookup returns CDR1 SGHAT and CDR2 FQNNGV. Trimming left V 0 bases short and J 0 bases short, with 12 bases between.

This chain joins TRBV28 and TRBJ2-3; perhaps TRBD2 as D (5 bases). CDR3 size: 14 residues. Trimming left V 4 bases short and J 0 bases short, with 8 bases between. Germline V gene lookup returns CDR1 MDHEN and CDR2 SYDVKM. This CDR3 is CASSYGVSTDTQYF. The CDR3 DNA follows: TGTGCCAGCAGTTACGGGGTTAGCACAGATACGCAGTATTTT.

The J gene is TRBJ1-5, the V gene TRBV6-6, with D possibly TRBD1 on 6 matching bases. Trimming shortened V by 11 bases and J by 1 base, and 12 bases separated the two germline ends. CDR1 is MNHNY and CDR2 is SVGAGI in the germline V gene (reference sequence). This CDR3 comprises 13 residues. DNA for the CDR3: TGTGCCGTACAGGGCCTGAGCAATCAGCCCCAGCATTTT. It specifies CAVQGLSNQPQHF.

The rearrangement links TRBV5-6 to TRBJ1-4, with D possibly TRBD1 on 6 matching bases. Germline V CDR1 and CDR2: SGHDT, YYEEEE. The V gene lost 3 bases and the J gene lost 1 base, with 10 bases spanning the gap. The CDR3 covers 15 residues. CDR3 in amino acids: CASSYTGKTNEKLFF. CDR3 in DNA: TGTGCCAGCAGCTACACAGGGAAAACTAATGAAAAACTGTTTTTT.

This rearrangement joins TRBV27 to TRBJ2-2; 7 bases agree with TRBD2. The V gene end was trimmed by 4 bases and the J gene end by 9 bases; junction bases not matched to a gene: 11. The CDR3 extends over 15 amino acids. CDR1 is MNHEY and CDR2 is SMNVEV in the germline V gene (reference sequence). The CDR3 sequence: CASSSLRDYVRELFF. The CDR3 bases are TGTGCCAGCAGTTCCCTCCGGGACTACGTAAGGGAGCTGTTTTTT.

The chain carries TRBV6-5 and TRBJ2-7; D is unclear. Trimming removed 7 bases from V and 1 base from J, with 11 bases in between. CDR1 is MNHEY and CDR2 is SVGAGI in the germline V gene. The CDR3 has 13 residues. For the CDR3, the DNA is TGTGCCAGCACCCTACTCGAGTCCTACGAGCAGTACTTC. Its translation: CASTLLESYEQYF.

The rearrangement joins TRBV6-6 to TRBJ2-7; possibly TRBD1 for D (6 bases). CDR3 size: 12 residues. The ends were cut back, 7 bases at V and 0 bases at J, with 7 bases in the middle. Germline CDR1 MNHNY, CDR2 SVGAGI (reference sequence). CDR3 in DNA: TGTGCCAGCAACAGGGACTCCTACGAGCAGTACTTC. This encodes CASNRDSYEQYF.

The chain joins TRBV11-3 to TRBJ2-5; 8 bases fit TRBD2. The V segment lost 6 bases and the J segment 2 bases; nucleotides outside the gene matches: 2. Germline V lookup: CDR1 SGHNT, CDR2 YENEEA. The CDR3 has 13 residues. This CDR3 reads CASRERGQETQYF. CDR3 bases: TGTGCCAGCAGAGAGCGGGGGCAAGAGACCCAGTACTTC.

In this sample, this clone turned up a few times. The V call is TRBV12-3 or TRBV12-4, the J call TRBJ2-2; the match to TRBD1 covers 7 bases. With 8 bases clipped from V and 5 bases from J, the junction kept 2 bases outside the gene matches. The CDR3 has 12 residues. DNA for the CDR3: TGTGCCAGCCTGACAGGGACCGGGGAGCTGTTTTTT. Translated, it gives CASLTGTGELFF.

The CDR3 bases are TGTGCCAGCAGCCTCACAGGGGGCGGATTAAACTATGGCTACACCTTC. Residues: CASSLTGGGLNYGYTF. The chain combines TRBV7-9 with TRBJ1-2, with TRBD1 matching 9 bases. The germline CDR1 and CDR2 sequences are SEHNR and FQNEAQ (reference sequence). CDR3 length: 16 amino acids. Trimming removed 5 bases from V and 2 bases from J; junction bases left unmatched: 9.

V is TRBV7-2 and J is TRBJ2-7, with TRBD1 matching over 7 bases. The CDR3 is made up of 15 amino acids. V lost 0 bases, J lost 1 base, and 3 bases stayed unmatched. CDR1 and CDR2 (germline): SGHTA, FQGNSA. As DNA, the CDR3 is TGTGCCAGCAGCTTAGCAACAGGGGTATCCTACGAGCAGTACTTC. Residues: CASSLATGVSYEQYF.

The V gene is TRBV5-4, the J gene TRBJ1-1; D is undetermined. Germline-derived CDR1 and CDR2 are SGHNT and YYREEE (reference sequence). The V end lost 3 bases, the J end lost 1 base, and 10 bases lay between the germline ends. CDR3 length equals 14 residues. In DNA, the CDR3 is TGTGCCAGCAGCTCGGTTGAGCGGAACACTGAAGCTTTCTTT. This encodes CASSSVERNTEAFF.

V usage is TRBV19 and J usage is TRBJ1-5; a weak D match, TRBD1 (5 bases). Germline loops: CDR1 LNHDA, CDR2 SQIVND (reference sequence). The germline V and J ends were trimmed by 6 bases and 3 bases, with 9 bases remaining between them. The CDR3 is made up of 13 amino acids. Written as DNA, the CDR3 is TGTGCCAGTAGCAGGGAACTCAATCAGCCCCAGCATTTT. Translation: CASSRELNQPQHF.